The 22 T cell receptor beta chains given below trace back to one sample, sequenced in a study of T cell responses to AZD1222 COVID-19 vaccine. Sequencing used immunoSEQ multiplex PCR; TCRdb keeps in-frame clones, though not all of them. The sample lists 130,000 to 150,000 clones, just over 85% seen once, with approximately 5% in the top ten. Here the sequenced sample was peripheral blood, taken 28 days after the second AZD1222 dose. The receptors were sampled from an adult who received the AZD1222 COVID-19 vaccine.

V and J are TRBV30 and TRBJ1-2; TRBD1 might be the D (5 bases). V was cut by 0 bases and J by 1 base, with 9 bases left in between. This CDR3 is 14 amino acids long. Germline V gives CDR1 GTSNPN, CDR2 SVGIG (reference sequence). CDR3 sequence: CAWSVRRVNYGYTF. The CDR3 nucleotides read TGTGCCTGGAGTGTACGCAGGGTTAACTATGGCTACACCTTC. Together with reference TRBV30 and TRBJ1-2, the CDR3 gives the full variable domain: SQTIHQWPATLVQPVGSPLSLECTVEGTSNPNLYWYRQAAGRGLQLLFYSVGIGQISSEVPQNLSASRPQDRQFILSSKKLLLSDSGFYLCAWSVRRVNYGYTFGSGTRLTVV.

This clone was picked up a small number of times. CDR3 in amino acids: CASSLSPPGTMTTNEKLFF. In DNA, the CDR3 is TGTGCCAGCAGTTTATCCCCCCCAGGGACTATGACAACTAATGAAAAACTGTTTTTT. The chain joins TRBV27 to TRBJ1-4; D is perhaps TRBD1 (5 bases). CDR3 length equals 19 residues. V lost 0 bases, J lost 0 bases, and 17 bases lay in between. Germline assignment: CDR1 MNHEY and CDR2 SMNVEV (reference sequence).

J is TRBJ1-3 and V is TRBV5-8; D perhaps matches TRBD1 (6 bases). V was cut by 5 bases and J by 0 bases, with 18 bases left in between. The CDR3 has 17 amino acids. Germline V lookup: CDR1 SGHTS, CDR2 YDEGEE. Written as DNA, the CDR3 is TGTGCCAGCAGAAAGACCGGGACATTCATCTCTGGAAACACCATATATTTT. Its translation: CASRKTGTFISGNTIYF.

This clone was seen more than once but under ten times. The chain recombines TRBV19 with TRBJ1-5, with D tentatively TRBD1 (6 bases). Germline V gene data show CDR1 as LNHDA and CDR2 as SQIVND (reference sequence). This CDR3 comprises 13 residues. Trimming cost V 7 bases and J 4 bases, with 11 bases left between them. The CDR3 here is CASTGTQNQPQHF. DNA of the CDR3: TGTGCCAGTACCGGGACACAAAATCAGCCCCAGCATTTT. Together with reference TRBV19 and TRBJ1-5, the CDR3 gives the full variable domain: DGGITQSPKYLFRKEGQNVTLSCEQNLNHDAMYWYRQDPGQGLRLIYYSQIVNDFQKGDIAEGYSVSREKKESFPLTVTSAQKNPTAFYLCASTGTQNQPQHFGDGTRLSIL.

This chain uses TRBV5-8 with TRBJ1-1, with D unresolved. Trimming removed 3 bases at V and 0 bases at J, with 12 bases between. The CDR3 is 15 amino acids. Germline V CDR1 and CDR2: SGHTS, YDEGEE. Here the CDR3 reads CASSWARRLNTEAFF. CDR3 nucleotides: TGTGCCAGCAGCTGGGCCAGACGGCTGAACACTGAAGCTTTCTTT.

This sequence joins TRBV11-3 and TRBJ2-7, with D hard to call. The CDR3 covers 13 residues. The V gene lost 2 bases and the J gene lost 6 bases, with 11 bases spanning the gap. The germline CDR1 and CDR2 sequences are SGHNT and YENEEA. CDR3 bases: TGTGCCAGCAGCTTATCGCAGGAAGGCGAGCAGTACTTC. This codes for CASSLSQEGEQYF. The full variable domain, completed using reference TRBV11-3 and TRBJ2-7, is EAGVVQSPRYKIIEKKQPVAFWCNPISGHNTLYWYLQNLGQGPELLIRYENEEAVDDSQLPKDRFSAERLKGVDSTLKIQPAELGDSAVYLCASSLSQEGEQYFGPGTRLTVT.

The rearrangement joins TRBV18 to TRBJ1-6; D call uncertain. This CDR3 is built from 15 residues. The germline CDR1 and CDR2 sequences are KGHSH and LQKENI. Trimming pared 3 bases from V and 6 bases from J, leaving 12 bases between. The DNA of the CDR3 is TGTGCCAGCTCACCCTATAGCGGTTCTAATTCACCCCTCCACTTT. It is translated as CASSPYSGSNSPLHF. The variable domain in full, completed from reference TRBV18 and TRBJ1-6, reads NAGVMQNPRHLVRRRGQEARLRCSPMKGHSHVYWYRQLPEEGLKFMVYLQKENIIDESGMPKERFSAEFPKEGPSILRIQQVVRGDSAAYFCASSPYSGSNSPLHFGNGTRLTVT.

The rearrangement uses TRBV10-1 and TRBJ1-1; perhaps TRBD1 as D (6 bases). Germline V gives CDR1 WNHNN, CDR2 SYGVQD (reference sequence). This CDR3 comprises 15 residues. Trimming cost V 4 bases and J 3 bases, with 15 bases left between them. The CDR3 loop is CASSATGMGYTEAFF. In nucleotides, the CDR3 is TGCGCCAGCAGTGCTACAGGGATGGGATACACTGAAGCTTTCTTT.

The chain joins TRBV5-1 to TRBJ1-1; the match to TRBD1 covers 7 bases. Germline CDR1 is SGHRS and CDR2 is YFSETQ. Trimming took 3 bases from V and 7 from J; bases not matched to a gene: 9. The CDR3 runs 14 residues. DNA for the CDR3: TGCGCCAGCAGCTGGGAGACAGGGTTGGGTGAAGCTTTCTTT. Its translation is CASSWETGLGEAFF.

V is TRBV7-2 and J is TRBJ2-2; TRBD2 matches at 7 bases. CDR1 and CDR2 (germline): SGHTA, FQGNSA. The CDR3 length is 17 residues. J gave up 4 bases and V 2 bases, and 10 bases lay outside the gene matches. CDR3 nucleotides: TGTGCCAGCAGCTTACGGCGGAGCGGGGAGGGCACCGGGGAGCTGTTTTTT. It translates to CASSLRRSGEGTGELFF.

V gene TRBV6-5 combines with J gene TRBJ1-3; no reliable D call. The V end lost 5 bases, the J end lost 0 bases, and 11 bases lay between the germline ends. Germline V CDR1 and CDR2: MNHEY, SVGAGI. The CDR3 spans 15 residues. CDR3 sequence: CASSRSLSSGNTIYF. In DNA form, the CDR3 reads TGTGCCAGCAGTCGAAGCCTAAGCTCTGGAAACACCATATATTTT.

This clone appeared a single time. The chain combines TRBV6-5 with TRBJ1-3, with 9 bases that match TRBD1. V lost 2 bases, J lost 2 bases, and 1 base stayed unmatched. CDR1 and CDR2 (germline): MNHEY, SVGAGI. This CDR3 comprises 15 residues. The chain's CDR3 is CASSYGTGPGNTIYF. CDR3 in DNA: TGTGCCAGCAGTTACGGGACAGGGCCTGGAAACACCATATATTTT.

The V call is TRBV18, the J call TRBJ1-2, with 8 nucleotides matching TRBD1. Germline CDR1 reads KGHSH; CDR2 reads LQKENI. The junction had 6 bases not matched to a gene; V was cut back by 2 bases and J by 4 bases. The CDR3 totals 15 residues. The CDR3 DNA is TGTGCCAGCTCACCAGGAGACAGGGGCGCCTATGGCTACACCTTC. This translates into CASSPGDRGAYGYTF. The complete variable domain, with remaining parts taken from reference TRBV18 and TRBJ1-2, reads NAGVMQNPRHLVRRRGQEARLRCSPMKGHSHVYWYRQLPEEGLKFMVYLQKENIIDESGMPKERFSAEFPKEGPSILRIQQVVRGDSAAYFCASSPGDRGAYGYTFGSGTRLTVV.

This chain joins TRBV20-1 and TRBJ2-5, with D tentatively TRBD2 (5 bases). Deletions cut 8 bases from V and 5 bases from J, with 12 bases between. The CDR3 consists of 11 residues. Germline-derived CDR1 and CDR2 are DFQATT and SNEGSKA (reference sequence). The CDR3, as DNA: TGCAGTTCCTCCCCGGGGGAGACCCAGTACTTC. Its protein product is CSSSPGETQYF.

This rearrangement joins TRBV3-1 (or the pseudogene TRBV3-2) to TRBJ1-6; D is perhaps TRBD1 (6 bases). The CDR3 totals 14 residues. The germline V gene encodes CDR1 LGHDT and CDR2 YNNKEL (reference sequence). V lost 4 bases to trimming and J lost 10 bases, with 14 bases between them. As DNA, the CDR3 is TGTGCCAGCAGCCGACAACAGGGTCAGTCACCCCTCCACTTT. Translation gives CASSRQQGQSPLHF.

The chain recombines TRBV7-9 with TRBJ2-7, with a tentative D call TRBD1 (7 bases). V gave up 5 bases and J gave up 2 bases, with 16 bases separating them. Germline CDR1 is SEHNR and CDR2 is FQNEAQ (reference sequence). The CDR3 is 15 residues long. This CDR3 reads CASSHPPRGAYEQYF. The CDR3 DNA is TGTGCCAGCAGCCATCCTCCCAGGGGGGCCTACGAGCAGTACTTC.

The CDR3 reads CAISESGQGPYEQYF. DNA for the CDR3: TGTGCCATCAGTGAGTCGGGACAGGGTCCCTACGAGCAGTACTTC. The chain is built from TRBV10-3 and TRBJ2-7, with 9 bases aligning to TRBD1. After removal of 0 bases from V and 2 bases from J, the junction contained 2 bases not matched to a gene. The germline CDR1 and CDR2 sequences are ENHRY and SYGVKD. This CDR3 is built from 15 residues.

The CDR3 reads CATSPGGASVYGYTF. As DNA, the CDR3 is TGTGCCACTTCCCCGGGGGGGGCCAGCGTCTATGGCTACACCTTC. The V and J genes are TRBV10-3 and TRBJ1-2; tentatively, D is TRBD1 (6 bases). Germline V CDR1 and CDR2: ENHRY, SYGVKD. The CDR3 loop spans 15 amino acids. V was cut by 10 bases and J by 4 bases, with 22 bases left in between.

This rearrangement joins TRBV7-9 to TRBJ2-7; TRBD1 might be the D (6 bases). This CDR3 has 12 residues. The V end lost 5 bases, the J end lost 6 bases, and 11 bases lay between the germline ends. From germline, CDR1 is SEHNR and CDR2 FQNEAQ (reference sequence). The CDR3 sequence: CASSLGHSEQYF. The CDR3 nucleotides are TGTGCCAGCAGCCTGGGACACTCCGAGCAGTACTTC.

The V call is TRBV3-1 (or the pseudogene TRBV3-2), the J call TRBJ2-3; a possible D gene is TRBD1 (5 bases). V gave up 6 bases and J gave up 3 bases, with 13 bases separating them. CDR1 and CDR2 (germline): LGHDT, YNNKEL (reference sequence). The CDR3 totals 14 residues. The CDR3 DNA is TGTGCCAGCAGGTGGCAGGGTAGGACAGATACGCAGTATTTT. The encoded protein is CASRWQGRTDTQYF.

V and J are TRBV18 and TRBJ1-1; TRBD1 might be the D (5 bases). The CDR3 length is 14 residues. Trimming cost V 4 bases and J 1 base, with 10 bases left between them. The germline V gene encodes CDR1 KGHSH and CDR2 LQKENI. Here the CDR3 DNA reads TGTGCCAGCTCACGAGCAGGGTGGAACACTGAAGCTTTCTTT. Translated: CASSRAGWNTEAFF.

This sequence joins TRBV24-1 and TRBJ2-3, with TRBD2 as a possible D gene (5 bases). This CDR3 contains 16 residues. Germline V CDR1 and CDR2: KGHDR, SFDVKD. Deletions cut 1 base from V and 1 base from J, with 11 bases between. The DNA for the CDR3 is TGTGCCACCAGTGATTTCGGAGGATTGGGCACAGATACGCAGTATTTT. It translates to CATSDFGGLGTDTQYF.